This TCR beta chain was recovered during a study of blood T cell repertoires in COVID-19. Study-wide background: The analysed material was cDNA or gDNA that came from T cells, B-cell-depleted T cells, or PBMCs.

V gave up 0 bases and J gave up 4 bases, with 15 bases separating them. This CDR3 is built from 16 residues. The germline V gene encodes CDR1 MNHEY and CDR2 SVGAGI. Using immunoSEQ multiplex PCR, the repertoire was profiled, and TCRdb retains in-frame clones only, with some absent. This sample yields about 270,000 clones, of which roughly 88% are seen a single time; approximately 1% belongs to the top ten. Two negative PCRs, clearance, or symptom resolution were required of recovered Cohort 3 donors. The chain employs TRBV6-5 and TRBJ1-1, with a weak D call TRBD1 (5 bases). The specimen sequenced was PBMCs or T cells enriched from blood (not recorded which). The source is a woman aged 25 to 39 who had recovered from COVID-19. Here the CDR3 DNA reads TGTGCCAGCAGTTACTCAGACCTGGACATGAGCACTGAAGCTTTCTTT. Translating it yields CASSYSDLDMSTEAFF.